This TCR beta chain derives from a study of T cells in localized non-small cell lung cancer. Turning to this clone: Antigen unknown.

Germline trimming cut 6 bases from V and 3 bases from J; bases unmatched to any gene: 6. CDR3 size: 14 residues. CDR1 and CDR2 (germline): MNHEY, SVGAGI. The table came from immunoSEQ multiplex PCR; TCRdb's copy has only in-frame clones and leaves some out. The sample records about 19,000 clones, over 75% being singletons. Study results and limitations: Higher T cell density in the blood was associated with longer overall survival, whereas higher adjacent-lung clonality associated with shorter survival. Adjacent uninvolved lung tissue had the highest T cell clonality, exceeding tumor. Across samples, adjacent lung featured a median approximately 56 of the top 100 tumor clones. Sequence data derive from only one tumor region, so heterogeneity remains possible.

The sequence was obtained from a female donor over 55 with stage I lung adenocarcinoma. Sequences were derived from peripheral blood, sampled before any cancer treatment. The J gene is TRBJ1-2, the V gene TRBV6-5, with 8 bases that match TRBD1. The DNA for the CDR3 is TGTGCCAGCAGCCGTAAACAGGGGGACTATGGCTACACCTTC. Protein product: CASSRKQGDYGYTF.